One and the same sample provided the 10 T cell receptor beta chains below, sequenced in a study of identical twins. MiXCR, run by TCRdb on the 5' RACE reads, gives a single entry per CDR3 protein. Here the sample spans 500,000 to 600,000 distinct CDR3 sequences, under 25% being singletons. These data were also filed under a second study, of T cells expressing NK-cell markers.

Sequencing was performed on CD4+ T cells sorted from blood. The source is a woman aged 18-35 years in good health.

The CDR3 is CASSTSGGTTDTQYF. CDR3 sequence (DNA): TGTGCCAGCAGCACTAGCGGGGGGACCACAGATACGCAGTATTTT. The chain joins TRBV6-1 to TRBJ2-3; TRBD2 agrees at 12 bases. The germline V gene encodes CDR1 MNHNS and CDR2 SASEGT. This CDR3 is built from 15 residues. Trimming removed 6 bases from V and 2 bases from J; junction bases left unmatched: 3.

A few counts support this clonotype. Here the CDR3 reads CATSYGGAHGELFF. The CDR3 DNA follows: TGTGCCACCAGCTACGGGGGGGCCCACGGGGAGCTGTTTTTT. The chain employs TRBV15 and TRBJ2-2; 8 nucleotides line up with TRBD2. Germline V gives CDR1 LNHNV, CDR2 YYDKDF (reference sequence). The CDR3 covers 14 residues. J gave up 7 bases and V 5 bases, and 6 bases lay outside the gene matches. Filled out from reference TRBV15 and TRBJ2-2, the complete variable domain reads DAMVIQNPRYQVTQFGKPVTLSCSQTLNHNVMYWYQQKSSQAPKLLFHYYDKDFNNEADTPDNFQSRRPNTSFCFLDIRSPGLGDTAMYLCATSYGGAHGELFFGEGSRLTVL.

There are many counts of this clonotype. The genes are TRBV29-1 and TRBJ2-5; 7 bases are a match to TRBD1. CDR1 SQVTM and CDR2 ANQGSEA come from the germline V gene. With V trimmed by 4 bases and J by 3 bases, 5 bases remained unmatched. This CDR3 has 13 amino acids. The CDR3 nucleotides are TGCAGCGTTGTCAAAGGGACAGAAGAGACCCAGTACTTC. It yields the protein CSVVKGTEETQYF.

V and J are TRBV20-1 and TRBJ1-2; 8 bases align to TRBD1. This CDR3 has 14 amino acids. CDR1 DFQATT and CDR2 SNEGSKA come from the germline V gene (reference sequence). V lost 3 bases to trimming and J lost 6 bases; unmatched junction nucleotides: 9. CDR3: CSASTEGRGHGYTF. The DNA of the CDR3 is TGCAGTGCTAGTACGGAGGGCAGGGGGCATGGCTACACCTTC.

V gene TRBV5-1 combines with J gene TRBJ2-7; TRBD1 aligns across 7 bases. The CDR3 length is 13 residues. Germline V lookup: CDR1 SGHRS, CDR2 YFSETQ. Germline trimming cut 0 bases from V and 7 bases from J; bases unmatched to any gene: 4. The CDR3 spells CASSLDRGFEQYF. For the CDR3, the DNA is TGCGCCAGCAGCTTGGACAGGGGTTTTGAGCAGTACTTC. Based on the CDR3 plus reference TRBV5-1 and TRBJ2-7, the full variable domain is KAGVTQTPRYLIKTRGQQVTLSCSPISGHRSVSWYQQTPGQGLQFLFEYFSETQRNKGNFPGRFSGRQFSNSRSEMNVSTLELGDSALYLCASSLDRGFEQYFGPGTRLTVT.

This clonotype was observed at least ten times. The chain combines TRBV29-1 with TRBJ1-5; D ambiguous. The CDR3 runs to 14 residues. CDR1 SQVTM and CDR2 ANQGSEA come from the germline V gene. The CDR3: CTPPVGGFNQPQHF. The CDR3 coding sequence is TGCACCCCGCCGGTCGGAGGGTTCAATCAGCCCCAGCATTTT.

This clonotype was counted only a few times. This chain connects TRBV29-1 to TRBJ2-3; D is perhaps TRBD2 (7 bases). The germline V gene has CDR1 SQVTM and CDR2 ANQGSEA. With 6 bases removed from V and 3 bases from J, the gap between germline ends came to 16 bases. The CDR3 sequence is 14 residues long. The CDR3 is CSVAGGPGTDTQYF. The CDR3 coding sequence is TGCAGCGTCGCCGGGGGGCCGGGTACAGATACGCAGTATTTT.

This clonotype was observed a handful of times. J is TRBJ1-5 and V is TRBV20-1; no clear D. V lost 0 bases to trimming and J lost 7 bases, with 7 bases between them. This CDR3 is built from 12 residues. Per germline, CDR1 DFQATT and CDR2 SNEGSKA (reference sequence). CDR3 sequence reads: CSARDRAQPQHF. CDR3 DNA: TGCAGTGCTAGAGATCGGGCGCAGCCCCAGCATTTT.

The rearrangement joins TRBV10-3 to TRBJ2-7; 7 nucleotides agree with TRBD2. V shed 6 bases, J shed 6 bases, and the junction held 14 bases outside the gene matches. Germline values: CDR1 ENHRY, CDR2 SYGVKD. The CDR3 covers 15 residues. CDR3 residues: CAISRAGTTSGEQYF. CDR3 coding DNA: TGTGCCATCAGCAGAGCCGGGACTACTTCCGGCGAGCAGTACTTC.

This clonotype was recorded a few times. The chain is built from TRBV5-1 and TRBJ2-4, with D uncertain. There are 14 residues in the CDR3. Trimming left V 3 bases short and J 0 bases short, with 7 bases between. Germline CDR1 and CDR2: SGHRS and YFSETQ. In nucleotides, the CDR3 is TGCGCCAGCAGCTCTGCTGTAGCCAAAAACATTCAGTACTTC. It translates to CASSSAVAKNIQYF.